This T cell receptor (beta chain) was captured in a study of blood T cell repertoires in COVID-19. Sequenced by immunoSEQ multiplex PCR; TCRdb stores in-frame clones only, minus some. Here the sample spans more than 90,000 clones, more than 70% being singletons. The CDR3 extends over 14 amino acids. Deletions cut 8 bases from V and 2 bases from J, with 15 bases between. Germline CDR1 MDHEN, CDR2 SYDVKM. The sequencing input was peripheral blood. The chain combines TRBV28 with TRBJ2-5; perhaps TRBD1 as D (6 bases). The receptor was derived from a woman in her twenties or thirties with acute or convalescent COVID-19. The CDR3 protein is CASAILDRQETQYF. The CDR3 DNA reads TGTGCCAGCGCAATACTGGACAGACAAGAGACCCAGTACTTC.